This T cell receptor (beta chain) originates from a study of cytomegalovirus exposure and HLA in healthy donors (TCRdb year 2017). The study in broad terms: According to an earlier analysis of around 600 of the donors, about 170 million T cells yielded 117 million unique TCR beta sequences and roughly 280 Gb of sequence data. Roughly 300 gigabases of sequencing data and tens of millions of unique TCR sequences were included in an early release covering roughly 600 HLA-typed donors. Among the roughly 390 genotyped donors, approximately 76% belonged to the genetic ancestry cluster associated with self-reported Caucasian donors. The study aimed to test whether cataloging public T cell receptors could reveal signatures of past pathogen exposure. The study used immunosequencing to profile the T cell repertoires of several hundred subjects and linked those repertoires to cytomegalovirus serostatus. In addition to the first cohort of roughly 670 subjects, a separate validation cohort of some 120 different subjects was used. To predict cytomegalovirus infection status, the study brought together high-throughput TCR immunosequencing, statistical association of individual TCRs with disease status, and machine learning. A later analysis re-examined previously published TCR beta repertoires from several hundred donors and added high-resolution HLA genotyping to investigate patterns of TCR occurrence. In the later analysis, no new phenotypic data were used to find candidate immune exposures; instead, reliance was placed on TCR beta sequences and their occurrence across donors. An earlier analysis of 587 of the donors applied high-throughput TCR beta sequencing to assess whether each TCR beta V gene segment acted as functional or pseudogenic. Alongside the repertoire data, information on donor age, sex, ethnicity and CMV serostatus was compiled. In a later genetic analysis, genome-wide SNP genotypes for about 65% of the roughly 670 donors were used, and that subset was treated as a discovery cohort. All discovery cohort repertoires had been generated using a single sequencing platform. HLA typing covered class I and class II loci at four-digit resolution. The number of donors typed differed by locus, with about 629-640 for A, B, C, DRB1 and DQB1, 522 for DQA1, under 610 for DPA1, and about 450 for DPB1. Because of strong linkage in the cohort, roughly five DR-DQ haplotypes were treated as single units for association and clustering. On average, 235,054 unique TCR beta nucleotide sequences were sequenced per donor among some 420 genotyped donors of the cohort, with roughly 18% of those sequences being non-productive. Study-wide conclusions, independent of this receptor: Immune exposure information for the cohort was limited to CMV serostatus. About 17 rarely observed V segments, including chromosome 9 orphons, were excluded from the earlier analysis of about 500 of the donors because counts were too low. A total of about 150 TCR beta chains were listed by the study as associated with cytomegalovirus. Correlated functional status among segregating V segments might be attributable to linkage disequilibrium, but an unknown experimental factor could not be ruled out. Cytomegalovirus status was reported to be diagnosed by the classifier with high specificity and sensitivity in both the original and validation cohorts. In a later analysis, the rate of TCR association differed among HLA loci, with DRB1 alleles having the most associated TCRs and HLA-C alleles having the fewest. When HLA alleles, especially DR and DQ, strongly co-occurred, attributing TCR associations to individual alleles was difficult. A further reported finding was that TCR beta sequences accurately predicted the HLA-A and HLA-B alleles for most subjects in the first cohort. In vitro tests confirmed that a few of the cytomegalovirus-associated TCR beta chains recognize cytomegalovirus antigens. At a false discovery rate of 0.05, a later analysis linked roughly 17,000 TCR beta sequences to specific HLA alleles. The cohort was sequenced for TCR beta chains only, and without alpha or paired-chain data the features that could be detected were limited. A later analysis found that HLA-associated TCR beta chains were more clonally expanded and had lower generation probabilities than equally common non-associated chains. It was suggested by the authors that the approach could potentially be generalized to other disease states and immunological phenotypes. The presence/absence analyses assumed that sequencing depth was roughly uniform across donors, and that assumption may not be true. According to a later analysis, parvovirus B19, influenza, CMV and Epstein-Barr virus appeared linked to several top co-occurrence clusters. Broadly in line with IMGT annotations, most TCR beta V segments showed up in productive rearrangements about 90% or about 30% of the time in an earlier analysis of under 700 of the donors. Compared with the roughly 600-donor mean, donors in an Asian-associated ancestry cluster had fewer N-insertions in productive TCRs, according to a later genetic analysis. An association between a missense DCLRE1C variant and V-gene and J-gene trimming of TCR beta chains was found in a later genetic analysis and replicated in an independent cohort. Because some donors lacked HLA typing at each locus, the association tests relied only on the typed subset. The sequencing pipeline was judged likely to have produced a cluster of highly shared sequence variants as a technical artifact. A later analysis found that most CMV-associated TCR beta chains appeared HLA-restricted, with HLA associations seemingly driven largely by CMV exposure. The 87-base-pair reads could not distinguish some IMGT-functional V segments, including TRBV6-2 and TRBV6-3, so those segments were excluded. Across donors, most TCR sequences were observed very rarely, whereas some public TCRs were present in many individuals.

Of note for this clone: The clone's antigen remains unknown. The input lacks base qualities; no much larger clone sits a single base away.

In total, around 600 healthy bone marrow donors made up the cohort. All cohort members were sampled while nominally healthy, although unrecorded immune exposures were likely present. The donor was CMV seropositive and belonged to the group of around 300 seropositive cohort members. Each donor provided a peripheral blood sample, and peripheral blood mononuclear cells were used for TCR beta sequencing. Genomic DNA was extracted from the blood cell samples with the Qiagen DNeasy Blood Extraction Kit. The germline V gene (reference sequence) provides CDR1 LNHDA and CDR2 SQIVND. The CDR3 sequence holds 12 residues, the cysteine and phenylalanine included. Only the CDR3 DNA is retained, 36 bases long and in frame from the first base. V is shortened by 10 bases, J by 6 bases, and the region joining them spans 15 bases. Library preparation was by the immunoSEQ multiplex PCR assay. For the multiplex PCR, a mixture combining 60 forward primers for TCR Vbeta segments and 13 reverse primers for TCR Jbeta segments was used. The CDR3 region of rearranged TCR beta genes was amplified from genomic DNA by a multiplex PCR assay. The Illumina HiSeq System was used to sequence the amplified TCR beta libraries as 87-base-pair reads. The paper's processing steps were these. A later analysis counted about 80 million unique TCR beta chains across the roughly 700 repertoires, and about 10 million of these chains were shared by at least two donors. A nearest-neighbor algorithm error-corrected the raw reads and collapsed the reads into unique sequences, merging closely related sequences to remove PCR and sequencing errors. To assign V, D and J gene segments, CDR3 sequences were aligned to IMGT reference sequences. For a sequence to be retained, at least a six-nucleotide match to both a V gene segment and a J gene segment was required. Rearrangements were classified as productive when the CDR3 lacked stop codons and remained in frame with V and J, and all other rearrangements were classified as non-productive. Following IMGT convention, CDR3 was defined as the stretch from the second conserved V-encoded cysteine to the conserved J-encoded phenylalanine. The earlier analysis of 450 to 750 of the donors excluded any sequence lacking an unambiguous match to a single V gene segment. An earlier analysis of over 450 of the donors classified V segments as functional when productive rearrangements were above 56.7% and as segregating when the standard deviation between donors was above 5%. A statistical classification framework was built for diagnosing cytomegalovirus status from the catalog of TCR beta chain sequences. V and J gene assignment, in a later analysis, came from comparing TCR nucleotide sequences with IMGT/GENE-DB human TR gene sequences. In a later analysis, CDR3 sequences and most-parsimonious VDJ recombination scenarios were assigned using the TCRdist pipeline. In a later analysis, every TCR beta chain was defined by the combination of its CDR3 amino acid sequence and its V-gene family, and reads without a unique V-gene family were dropped. In a later analysis, fewer than 600 highly shared, low-generation-probability nucleotide sequences were removed to address suspected cross-contamination and a sequencing artifact. A later analysis calculated a clonal expansion index for each public chain from normalized within-repertoire ranks of inferred template counts. In a later analysis, generation probabilities were computed using a VDJ recombination model fitted to out-of-frame rearrangements, and the results were checked against IGoR. In a later analysis, TCR-TCR, TCR-HLA and TCR-CMV co-occurrence was scored with hypergeometric tests, and a repertoire-size bias correction was applied to TCR pairs. To estimate false discovery rates, a later analysis permuted the HLA or CMV assignments 20 times. In a later analysis, co-occurring TCRs were grouped using DBSCAN, and TCRdist sequence similarity was added for clustering within HLA-allele-positive subsets. Repertoires with fewer than 30,000 or more than 120,000 public chains were left out of co-occurrence clustering, as were four to six repertoires with anomalous nucleotide sharing. The clones in this table, taken by TCRdb from immuneACCESS, are in-frame only. Not every clone is retained; where verified, under half of the shortfall comes from an unresolved V gene, and the cause of the rest is unknown. Clonal size and the V and J genes are those of that table, whereas D and trimming came from the DNA. This sample gives about 130,000 clones in total; about 80% of them show up just once. The ten top clones hold 7% to 9.5% of the sample.

Sample: PBMCs. This TCR was sampled from a man under 40 in good health and CMV-seropositive. This chain is built from TRBV19 and TRBJ1-1, with the D gene uncertain. The CDR3 protein sequence reads: CATLNGGSEAFF. The nucleotide sequence reads as follows: TGTGCCACCCTCAACGGAGGTTCTGAAGCTTTCTTT.